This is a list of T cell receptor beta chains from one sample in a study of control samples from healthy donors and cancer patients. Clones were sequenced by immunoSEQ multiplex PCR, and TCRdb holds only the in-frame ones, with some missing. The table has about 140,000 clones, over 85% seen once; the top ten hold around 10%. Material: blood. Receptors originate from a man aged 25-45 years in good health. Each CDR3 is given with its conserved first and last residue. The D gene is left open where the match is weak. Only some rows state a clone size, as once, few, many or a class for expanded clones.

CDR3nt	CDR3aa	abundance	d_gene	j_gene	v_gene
TGTGCCAGCAGCTTTTGGGAGGGCTTGAGCTCCTACGAGCAGTACTTC	CASSFWEGLSSYEQYF	NA	TRBD2	TRBJ2-7	TRBV5-8
TGTGCCAGCAGCTTGACGAACACCGGGGAGCTGTTTTTT	CASSLTNTGELFF	NA	NA	TRBJ2-2	TRBV7-8
TGTGCCAGCAGGAAATTAGGGGGGCGCGGCTATCCTGAAGCTTTCTTT	CASRKLGGRGYPEAFF	NA	NA	TRBJ1-1	TRBV27
TGTGCCAGCAGCTTAGGAGACCGCCTAGAATCCAATCCCAATGAGCAGTTCTTC	CASSLGDRLESNPNEQFF	NA	NA	TRBJ2-1	TRBV11-3
TGTGCCAGCAGTACCCGGCGGGAGGGATTCGAGCAGTACTTC	CASSTRREGFEQYF	NA	TRBD2	TRBJ2-7	TRBV6-2/TRBV6-3
TGCGCCAGCAGCCGCAGCTCCAACAGGGGCACTGAAGCTTTCTTT	CASSRSSNRGTEAFF	NA	TRBD1	TRBJ1-1	TRBV4-1
TGTGCCAGCAGCTTGGGTCTATTCAGACACACGGGCCCTGAAGCTTTCTTT	CASSLGLFRHTGPEAFF	once	NA	TRBJ1-1	TRBV5-4
TGTGCCAGCAGCGGACAGGGGGAGTATGGTGAGCAGTTCTTC	CASSGQGEYGEQFF	NA	TRBD1	TRBJ2-1	TRBV7-3
TGTGCCAGCAGCGGCAGCCAAGAGACCCAGTACTTC	CASSGSQETQYF	NA	NA	TRBJ2-5	TRBV6-5
TGTGCCAGTCTAGGCGGGACAGGGGGCGGTGAAGCTTTCTTT	CASLGGTGGGEAFF	NA	TRBD1	TRBJ1-1	TRBV28
TGTGCCAGCAGCCAGGGGACAGCAAGCACCGGGGAGCTGTTTTTT	CASSQGTASTGELFF	NA	TRBD1	TRBJ2-2	TRBV7-9
TGTGCCAGCAGTTCCAACCCTACTTATCAGCCCCAGCATTTT	CASSSNPTYQPQHF	NA	NA	TRBJ1-5	TRBV28
TGCGCCAGCAGCCGAACCATGGACACCCATGGCTACACCTTC	CASSRTMDTHGYTF	once	NA	TRBJ1-2	TRBV4-3
TGTGCCAGCAGTTTACATAGGGGTCAGCCCCAGCATTTT	CASSLHRGQPQHF	NA	NA	TRBJ1-5	TRBV27
TGTGCCAGCAGCTTAGAGGGTTACAATGAGCAGTTCTTC	CASSLEGYNEQFF	NA	NA	TRBJ2-1	TRBV11-2
TGTGCCTGGAGTGTATCCCAGGGGGCTAGTGGCTACACCTTC	CAWSVSQGASGYTF	NA	TRBD1	TRBJ1-2	TRBV30
TGTGCCAGCAGTATTTCCTTCGTGGGAGAGACCCAGTACTTC	CASSISFVGETQYF	NA	NA	TRBJ2-5	TRBV27
TGCGCCAGCAGCCAAGATCGGACAGGGGTGATGAGCACCGGGGAGCTGTTTTTT	CASSQDRTGVMSTGELFF	NA	TRBD1	TRBJ2-2	TRBV4-3
TGTGCCAGCAGTGAAAGGGGTGGCAATCAGCCCCAGCATTTT	CASSERGGNQPQHF	NA	NA	TRBJ1-5	TRBV25-1
TGTGCCAGCAGCCCAGGACGGGAGAACACTGAAGCTTTCTTT	CASSPGRENTEAFF	NA	NA	TRBJ1-1	TRBV11-3
TGTGCCAGTAAAAAGGATCTGAATCAGCCCCAGCATTTT	CASKKDLNQPQHF	NA	NA	TRBJ1-5	TRBV19
TGTGCCAGCAGTACCGGACTGCCTAATTCACCCCTCCACTTT	CASSTGLPNSPLHF	NA	NA	TRBJ1-6	TRBV6-5
TGTGCCAGCAGCCCTATACAATTAAGGGACAGGGTGGCGAACACTGAAGCTTTCTTT	CASSPIQLRDRVANTEAFF	NA	TRBD1	TRBJ1-1	TRBV28
TGTGCCATCAGTGACTCCGGACAGGTAAATCAGCCCCAGCATTTT	CAISDSGQVNQPQHF	once	TRBD1	TRBJ1-5	TRBV10-3
TGTGCCAGCAGCTTCCCGGGGACATCCACAGATACGCAGTATTTT	CASSFPGTSTDTQYF	NA	NA	TRBJ2-3	TRBV11-2
TGCAGCGTTGTCGGGGGGGTGAACACTGAAGCTTTCTTT	CSVVGGVNTEAFF	NA	NA	TRBJ1-1	TRBV29-1
TGCGCCAGCACCCCCGACCCTAGCGGTCGGGGAGATACGCAGTATTTT	CASTPDPSGRGDTQYF	NA	TRBD2	TRBJ2-3	TRBV5-1
TGTGCCAGCAGTTTAAGTGGGAGGGCCGCAAGAAACAATGAGCAGTTCTTC	CASSLSGRAARNNEQFF	NA	TRBD2	TRBJ2-1	TRBV28
TGTGCCAGCAGTACCGGGCCAGGGTTCTACGAGCAGTACTTC	CASSTGPGFYEQYF	once	NA	TRBJ2-7	TRBV6-5
TGTGCCAGCAGTGGGCGAAGGGGTGACACTGAAGCTTTCTTT	CASSGRRGDTEAFF	NA	NA	TRBJ1-1	TRBV2
TGTGCCAGCAGCTTGGTTGGCGGACCCGCGGTGCAGTACTTC	CASSLVGGPAVQYF	NA	NA	TRBJ2-7	TRBV5-6
TGTGCCATCAGTGATTCTAGCGGGAGGGCCCTAGGTGAGCAGTTCTTC	CAISDSSGRALGEQFF	NA	TRBD2	TRBJ2-1	TRBV10-3
TGTGCTACCTATGGCGGACAGGCCCAGGGGTTCACCATATATTTT	CATYGGQAQGFTIYF	NA	TRBD1	TRBJ1-3	TRBV10-3
TGCGCCAGCAGCCAACCAGGAAATAATTCACCCCTCCACTTT	CASSQPGNNSPLHF	NA	NA	TRBJ1-6	TRBV4-1
TGTGCCAGCAGCACACAGGGGAATTCTGGAAACACCATATATTTT	CASSTQGNSGNTIYF	NA	TRBD1	TRBJ1-3	TRBV7-8
TGTGCCAGCAGCCAAGTAGAGACAGGCGACCCCCTAATGAACACTGAAGCTTTCTTT	CASSQVETGDPLMNTEAFF	NA	NA	TRBJ1-1	TRBV3-1/TRBV3-2
TGTGCCAGCAGCTTGGCCCGCGGGGTTAGCAATCAGCCCCAGCATTTT	CASSLARGVSNQPQHF	NA	NA	TRBJ1-5	TRBV5-8
TGTGCCAGCAGCCGTGGAGATACGCAGTATTTT	CASSRGDTQYF	NA	NA	TRBJ2-3	TRBV6-5
TGTGCCAGTAGTTCAGGGGACAGCTCACTATATAGCAATCAGCCCCAGCATTTT	CASSSGDSSLYSNQPQHF	NA	TRBD1	TRBJ1-5	TRBV19
TGTGCCAGCAGGACAGGGGGCATGAACACTGAAGCTTTCTTT	CASRTGGMNTEAFF	NA	TRBD1	TRBJ1-1	TRBV2
TGTGCCAGTACGACAGGGGTAGATGGCTACACCTTC	CASTTGVDGYTF	NA	TRBD1	TRBJ1-2	TRBV19
TGTGCCAGCAGCTTAGTTCCTAGCGGGAGTATCTACGAGCAGTACTTC	CASSLVPSGSIYEQYF	NA	TRBD2	TRBJ2-7	TRBV7-9
TGTGCCAGCTCACCACCGGACAATTACCAAGAGACCCAGTACTTC	CASSPPDNYQETQYF	NA	NA	TRBJ2-5	TRBV18
TGTGCCTGGAGTGTAGGGGGGCGGGATCAGCCCCAGCATTTT	CAWSVGGRDQPQHF	NA	NA	TRBJ1-5	TRBV30
TGTGCCAGCAGCCGGACGGGGACAGGGAATCCCGGGGAGCTGTTTTTT	CASSRTGTGNPGELFF	NA	TRBD1	TRBJ2-2	TRBV28
TGTGCCAGCAGTGAAGCGGCAGGTTATATCAATCAGCCCCAGCATTTT	CASSEAAGYINQPQHF	NA	NA	TRBJ1-5	TRBV6-1
TGTGCCAGCGAAAGACCTGGGGCCAACGTCCTGACTTTC	CASERPGANVLTF	NA	NA	TRBJ2-6	TRBV28
TGTGCCAGCAGTGATCGGGCAGGGGGCAAGCAGTACTTC	CASSDRAGGKQYF	NA	TRBD1	TRBJ2-7	TRBV2
TGTGCCAGCAGTTTCGAGACAGGTTATAATTCACCCCTCCACTTT	CASSFETGYNSPLHF	NA	NA	TRBJ1-6	TRBV27
TGTGCCATCAGTGATACTAGCGTCCATGAGCAGTTCTTC	CAISDTSVHEQFF	NA	TRBD2	TRBJ2-1	TRBV10-3